This passage covers 28 T cell receptor beta chains from one sample sequenced in a study of identifying expanded T cells in peripheral blood. The table came from immunoSEQ multiplex PCR; TCRdb's copy has only in-frame clones and leaves some out. Altogether over 100,000 clones are present, around 88% being singletons, with the ten largest covering 13% to 15%. Input material: blood. The receptors come from a person aged 18 to 70 in good health.

The chain combines TRBV7-9 with TRBJ2-5; D gene unclear. CDR1 is SEHNR and CDR2 is FQNEAQ in the germline V gene (reference sequence). The length of the CDR3 is 11 residues. Trimming stripped 5 bases from V and 2 bases from J, with 3 bases between. The CDR3 here is CASSVQETQYF. The CDR3 region has the DNA TGTGCCAGCAGCGTACAAGAGACCCAGTACTTC.

V is TRBV6-5 and J is TRBJ2-2, with D hard to call. Trimming took 10 bases from V and 3 from J, leaving 12 bases between them. Germline V lookup: CDR1 MNHEY, CDR2 SVGAGI. The CDR3 contains 13 residues. CDR3 bases: TGTGCCATCCACGACTCCTACACCGGGGAGCTGTTTTTT. This gives the protein CAIHDSYTGELFF.

The chain recombines TRBV7-7 with TRBJ2-3; D ambiguous. This CDR3 spans 13 amino acids. The germline gives CDR1 SSHAT, CDR2 FNYEAQ (reference sequence). Trimming shortened V by 3 bases and J by 2 bases, and 6 bases separated the two germline ends. The CDR3 region is CASSLGFTDTQYF. The CDR3 coding sequence is TGTGCCAGCAGCTTGGGTTTCACAGATACGCAGTATTTT.

CDR3 in DNA: TGTGCCAGCAGCTCCCTCGTGGGGGGGCGCAGGGCTAACTATGGCTACACCTTC. This gives the protein CASSSLVGGRRANYGYTF. The V and J genes are TRBV7-2 and TRBJ1-2; a possible D gene is TRBD1 (6 bases). Deletions cut 4 bases from V and 0 bases from J, with 21 bases between. CDR3 length: 18 amino acids. The germline CDR1 and CDR2 sequences are SGHTA and FQGNSA.

V usage is TRBV4-1 and J usage is TRBJ2-5; no firm D call. Trimming took 0 bases from V and 0 from J, leaving 5 bases between them. The CDR3 loop spans 14 amino acids. CDR1 MGHRA and CDR2 YSYEKL come from the germline V gene. This chain's CDR3 is CASSQDPNQETQYF. In DNA, the CDR3 is TGCGCCAGCAGCCAAGATCCTAACCAAGAGACCCAGTACTTC.

This clone was observed a handful of times. V is TRBV6-6 and J is TRBJ1-2; D is ambiguous. The germline V and J ends were trimmed by 6 bases and 7 bases, with 12 bases remaining between them. This CDR3 comprises 12 residues. Germline-derived CDR1 and CDR2 are MNHNY and SVGAGI (reference sequence). The CDR3 sequence is CASSSYLGGYTF. The DNA of the CDR3 is TGTGCCAGCAGCTCATACCTTGGTGGCTACACCTTC.

J is TRBJ2-5 and V is TRBV28; 9 bases fit TRBD1. Germline assignment: CDR1 MDHEN and CDR2 SYDVKM. The ends lost 7 bases at V and 4 bases at J; junction bases unmatched: 10. The CDR3 has 15 amino acids. CDR3 nucleotide sequence: TGTGCCAGCACCATGGGGGCGACAGGGGGAGAGACCCAGTACTTC. Its translation is CASTMGATGGETQYF. The full variable domain, its missing parts supplied by reference TRBV28 and TRBJ2-5, is DVKVTQSSRYLVKRTGEKVFLECVQDMDHENMFWYRQDPGLGLRLIYFSYDVKMKEKGDIPEGYSVSREKKERFSLILESASTNQTSMYLCASTMGATGGETQYFGPGTRLLVL.

This clone was observed a single time. The chain has TRBV27 and TRBJ2-7; 9 bases fit TRBD2. Germline trimming cut 4 bases from V and 4 bases from J; bases unmatched to any gene: 8. Looked up from germline, CDR1 is MNHEY and CDR2 is SMNVEV (reference sequence). The CDR3 is made up of 15 amino acids. As DNA, the CDR3 is TGTGCCAGCAGTTACGTGCGGGGGGGCTGGTACGAGCAGTACTTC. Translated: CASSYVRGGWYEQYF.

The count of this clone is one. V and J are TRBV6-5 and TRBJ1-4, with 9 bases aligning to TRBD1. Germline V CDR1 and CDR2: MNHEY, SVGAGI. This CDR3 is built from 14 residues. V gave up 6 bases and J gave up 5 bases; unmatched junction bases: 4. The CDR3: CASRMDRGNEKLFF. In DNA, the CDR3 is TGTGCCAGCAGGATGGACAGGGGAAATGAAAAACTGTTTTTT.

The chain couples TRBV4-2 to TRBJ2-7; 10 nucleotides agree with TRBD1. The CDR3 runs 17 residues. Trimming at V came to 2 bases and at J to 9 bases, leaving 16 bases not matched to a gene. Germline CDR1 and CDR2: LGHNA and YNFKEQ. Written as DNA, the CDR3 is TGTGCCAGCAGCCAATGGGAACCGGGACAGGGGCCAAGAGGGCAGTACTTC. Translating it yields CASSQWEPGQGPRGQYF.

This clone was recorded at least ten times. The genes are TRBV30 and TRBJ1-1; no firm D call. The ends were cut back, 5 bases at V and 0 bases at J, with 7 bases in the middle. Germline V lookup: CDR1 GTSNPN, CDR2 SVGIG (reference sequence). There are 12 residues in the CDR3. CDR3 loop: CAWLPVNTEAFF. CDR3 nucleotides: TGTGCCTGGCTCCCGGTGAACACTGAAGCTTTCTTT.

The chain links TRBV29-1 to TRBJ2-7; 12 nucleotides match TRBD2. CDR3 length equals 15 residues. Per germline, CDR1 SQVTM and CDR2 ANQGSEA. Trimming removed 5 bases from V and 1 base from J; junction bases left unmatched: 6. The CDR3 DNA reads TGCAGCGTTCGATTACTAGCGGGGGGATCCTACGAGCAGTACTTC. Translation: CSVRLLAGGSYEQYF.

The chain couples TRBV4-1 to TRBJ2-7; maybe TRBD2 (6 bases). Trimming pared 0 bases from V and 3 bases from J, leaving 15 bases between. Germline values: CDR1 MGHRA, CDR2 YSYEKL. The CDR3 totals 16 residues. The CDR3 loop is CASSQDRAGKSYEQYF. The CDR3 DNA reads TGCGCCAGCAGCCAAGATAGGGCGGGAAAGAGCTACGAGCAGTACTTC.

The V call is TRBV7-6, the J call TRBJ1-4; D gene ambiguous. The V and J ends lost 6 bases and 0 bases respectively, with 8 bases between them. Looked up from germline, CDR1 is SGHVS and CDR2 is FNYEAQ. The CDR3 runs to 14 residues. The DNA for the CDR3 is TGTGCCAGCAGGTCAGAGTCAACTAATGAAAAACTGTTTTTT. This sequence encodes CASRSESTNEKLFF. The full variable domain, its missing parts supplied by reference TRBV7-6 and TRBJ1-4, is GAGVSQSPRYKVTKRGQDVALRCDPISGHVSLYWYRQALGQGPEFLTYFNYEAQQDKSGLPNDRFSAERPEGSISTLTIQRTEQRDSAMYRCASRSESTNEKLFFGSGTQLSVL.

This clone came up once. V is TRBV11-2 and J is TRBJ2-7, with D perhaps TRBD2 (7 bases). Germline CDR1 SGHAT, CDR2 FQNNGV. The V and J ends lost 5 bases and 2 bases respectively, with 13 bases between them. This CDR3 is 14 amino acids long. CDR3 in amino acids: CASSPWEGAYEQYF. The CDR3, as DNA: TGTGCCAGCAGCCCGTGGGAGGGGGCCTACGAGCAGTACTTC.

V and J are TRBV7-3 and TRBJ2-1; unclear D gene. Deletions cut 4 bases from V and 0 bases from J, with 13 bases between. The germline gives CDR1 SGHTA, CDR2 FQGTGA. The CDR3 is 16 residues long. Here the CDR3 reads CASSSPTSSSYNEQFF. CDR3 DNA sequence: TGTGCCAGCAGCTCCCCGACTTCGAGCTCCTACAATGAGCAGTTCTTC.

This chain connects TRBV5-4 to TRBJ2-2; TRBD1 matches 7 bases. J lost 0 bases, V lost 3 bases, and 5 bases had no gene match. CDR3 length equals 16 residues. Germline values: CDR1 SGHNT, CDR2 YYREEE (reference sequence). Here the CDR3 DNA reads TGTGCCAGCAGCTCATGGACAGGAGCGAACACCGGGGAGCTGTTTTTT. This encodes CASSSWTGANTGELFF.

This chain joins TRBV19 and TRBJ1-2, with D hard to call. CDR1 and CDR2 from the germline V gene are LNHDA and SQIVND (reference sequence). The CDR3 totals 15 residues. The ends were cut back, 5 bases at V and 5 bases at J, with 18 bases in the middle. DNA of the CDR3: TGTGCCAGTAGTTCCAGGACCGGAGAGGGATATGGCTACACCTTC. This translates into CASSSRTGEGYGYTF.

V and J are TRBV19 and TRBJ1-2; D unclear. Germline CDR1 reads LNHDA; CDR2 reads SQIVND (reference sequence). V was trimmed by 8 bases and J by 1 base, leaving 8 bases between them. The CDR3 is 12 amino acids. The CDR3 sequence is CASGLLNYGYTF. In DNA form, the CDR3 reads TGTGCCAGTGGACTTCTTAACTATGGCTACACCTTC.

This chain joins TRBV5-4 and TRBJ1-1; D gene unclear. CDR3 length: 14 residues. With 4 bases removed from V and 4 bases from J, the gap between germline ends came to 14 bases. Germline V gene sequence: CDR1 SGHNT, CDR2 YYREEE (reference sequence). CDR3: CASSPYELGTEAFF. The CDR3 DNA sequence: TGTGCCAGCAGCCCATATGAGTTGGGCACTGAAGCTTTCTTT.

The chain joins TRBV10-2 to TRBJ2-1; no definite D call. V shed 4 bases and J shed 2 bases, with 9 bases lying between them. The CDR3 runs 14 residues. CDR1 and CDR2 from the germline V gene are WSHSY and SAAADI. CDR3 DNA sequence: TGCGCCAGCAGTGCAACAGAGACCTACAATGAGCAGTTCTTC. It specifies CASSATETYNEQFF.

This chain links TRBV28 with TRBJ2-7, with 8 bases that match TRBD1. V lost 6 bases to trimming and J lost 12 bases; unmatched junction nucleotides: 16. This CDR3 is built from 14 residues. Germline-derived CDR1 and CDR2 are MDHEN and SYDVKM. The CDR3 is CASSRPGQAPLGYF. DNA of the CDR3: TGTGCCAGCAGCCGCCCGGGACAGGCCCCTTTGGGGTACTTC.

The chain uses TRBV9 and TRBJ1-3; D unclear. CDR3 size: 16 residues. The germline V gene has CDR1 SGDLS and CDR2 YYNGEE. Trimming removed 0 bases at V and 2 bases at J, with 12 bases between. CDR3 bases: TGTGCCAGCAGCGTAGTTCCAGGCCTACCTGGAAACACCATATATTTT. Translating it yields CASSVVPGLPGNTIYF.

This chain joins TRBV25-1 and TRBJ2-1, with TRBD2 identical over 8 bases. V trimming: 1 base; J trimming: 7 bases; junction bases outside the gene matches: 9. This CDR3 has 16 residues. Looked up from germline, CDR1 is MGHDK and CDR2 is SYGVNS. The CDR3 spells CASSESTGGPLNEQFF. In nucleotides, the CDR3 is TGTGCCAGCAGTGAATCTACGGGAGGGCCACTGAATGAGCAGTTCTTC.

The genes are TRBV6-5 and TRBJ2-3; TRBD1 matches at 8 bases. V trimming: 4 bases; J trimming: 0 bases; junction bases outside the gene matches: 3. The CDR3 has 15 amino acids. Looked up from germline, CDR1 is MNHEY and CDR2 is SVGAGI. The CDR3 DNA is TGTGCCAGCAGTTTTGGACAGGGAAGCACAGATACGCAGTATTTT. As protein: CASSFGQGSTDTQYF.

V gene TRBV6-6 combines with J gene TRBJ2-7, with TRBD1 matching 7 bases. Germline CDR1 reads MNHNY; CDR2 reads SVGAGI (reference sequence). The V and J ends lost 0 bases and 4 bases, in that order; junction bases with no gene match: 3. The CDR3 length is 14 residues. This CDR3 is CASSYSPGQYEQYF. The CDR3 DNA follows: TGTGCCAGCAGTTACTCACCGGGACAGTACGAGCAGTACTTC.

The chain joins TRBV4-3 to TRBJ2-1; the D is unclear. The CDR3 is 16 residues long. Trimming left V 1 base short and J 4 bases short, with 14 bases between. CDR1 is LGHNA and CDR2 is YSLEER in the germline V gene. The CDR3 sequence is CASSQGVSRPYNEQFF. The CDR3 DNA sequence: TGCGCCAGCAGCCAAGGGGTTAGCAGACCTTACAATGAGCAGTTCTTC.

The chain joins TRBV6-6 to TRBJ1-1, with unresolved D. This CDR3 spans 13 amino acids. The V end lost 1 base, the J end lost 3 bases, and 6 bases lay between the germline ends. CDR1 MNHNY and CDR2 SVGAGI come from the germline V gene (reference sequence). The CDR3 spells CASSYFRDTEAFF. The CDR3 nucleotides read TGTGCCAGCAGTTACTTCCGGGACACTGAAGCTTTCTTT.